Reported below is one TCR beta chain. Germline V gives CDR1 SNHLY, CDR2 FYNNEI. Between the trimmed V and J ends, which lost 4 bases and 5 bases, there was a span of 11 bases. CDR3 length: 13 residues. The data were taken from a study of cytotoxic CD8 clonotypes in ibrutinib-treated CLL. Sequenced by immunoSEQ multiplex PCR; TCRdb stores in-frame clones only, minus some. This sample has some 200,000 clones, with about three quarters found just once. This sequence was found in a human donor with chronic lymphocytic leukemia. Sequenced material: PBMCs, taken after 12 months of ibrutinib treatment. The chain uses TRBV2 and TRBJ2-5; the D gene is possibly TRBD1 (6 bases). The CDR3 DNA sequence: TGTGCCAGCAGTGTTCAGGGGCCGGAGACCCAGTACTTC. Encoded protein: CASSVQGPETQYF.